This T cell receptor beta chain was obtained from a study of T-cell reconstitution after alpha-beta-depleted transplantation in children. Study-wide results and caveats: The authors attributed T-cell counts and diversity one year after transplant mostly to newly produced T cells.

This clonotype was recorded many times. Its cognate antigen is unknown. TCRbeta library preparation incorporated unique molecular identifiers. TCRdb fed the PCR reads into MiXCR, producing one record per CDR3 protein. Of 600,000 or so distinct CDR3 sequences listed, 23% were seen once; the top ten hold 12% to 15%. CDR3 length equals 13 residues. CDR1 is SQVTM and CDR2 is ANQGSEA in the germline V gene. Trimming took off 2 bases at V and 7 bases at J, with 12 bases between the two ends. This specimen was PBMCs, mostly from graft donor cells, taken 360 days after TCRalphabeta/CD19-depleted stem cell transplant. The sequence derives from a boy in the first two years of life who had a stem cell transplant for acute myeloid leukemia, so the T cells may come from the graft donor. The J gene is TRBJ2-1, the V gene TRBV29-1, with D perhaps given as TRBD1 or TRBD2 (5 bases each). DNA of the CDR3: TGCAGCGTTGAACCGGGACCCATTAATGAGCAGTTCTTC. Its translation is CSVEPGPINEQFF.